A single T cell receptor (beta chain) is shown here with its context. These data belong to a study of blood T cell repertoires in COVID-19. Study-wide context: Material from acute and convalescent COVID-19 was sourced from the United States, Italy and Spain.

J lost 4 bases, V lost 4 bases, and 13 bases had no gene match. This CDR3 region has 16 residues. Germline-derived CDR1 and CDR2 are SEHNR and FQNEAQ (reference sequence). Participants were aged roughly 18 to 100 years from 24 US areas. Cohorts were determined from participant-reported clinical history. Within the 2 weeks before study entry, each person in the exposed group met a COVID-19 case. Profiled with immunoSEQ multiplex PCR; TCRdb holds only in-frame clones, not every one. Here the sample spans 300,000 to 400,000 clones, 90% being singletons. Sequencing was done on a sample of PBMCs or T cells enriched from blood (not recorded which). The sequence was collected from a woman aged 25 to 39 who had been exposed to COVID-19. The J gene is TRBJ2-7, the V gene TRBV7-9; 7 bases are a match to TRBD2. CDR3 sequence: CASSSLREVGRYEQYF. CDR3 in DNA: TGTGCCAGCAGCTCCCTCCGGGAGGTGGGGAGATACGAGCAGTACTTC.